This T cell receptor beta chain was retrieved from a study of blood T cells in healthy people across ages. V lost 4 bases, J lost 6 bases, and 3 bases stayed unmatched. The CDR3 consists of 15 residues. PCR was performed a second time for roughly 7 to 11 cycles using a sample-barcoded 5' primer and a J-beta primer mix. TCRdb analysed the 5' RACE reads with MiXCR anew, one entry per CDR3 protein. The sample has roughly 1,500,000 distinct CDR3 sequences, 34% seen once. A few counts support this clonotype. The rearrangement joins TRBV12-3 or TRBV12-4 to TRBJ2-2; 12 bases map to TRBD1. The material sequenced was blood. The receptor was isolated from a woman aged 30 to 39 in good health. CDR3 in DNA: TGTGCCAGCAGTTCGGGACAGGGGGCGGCCGGGGAGCTGTTTTTT. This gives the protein CASSSGQGAAGELFF.